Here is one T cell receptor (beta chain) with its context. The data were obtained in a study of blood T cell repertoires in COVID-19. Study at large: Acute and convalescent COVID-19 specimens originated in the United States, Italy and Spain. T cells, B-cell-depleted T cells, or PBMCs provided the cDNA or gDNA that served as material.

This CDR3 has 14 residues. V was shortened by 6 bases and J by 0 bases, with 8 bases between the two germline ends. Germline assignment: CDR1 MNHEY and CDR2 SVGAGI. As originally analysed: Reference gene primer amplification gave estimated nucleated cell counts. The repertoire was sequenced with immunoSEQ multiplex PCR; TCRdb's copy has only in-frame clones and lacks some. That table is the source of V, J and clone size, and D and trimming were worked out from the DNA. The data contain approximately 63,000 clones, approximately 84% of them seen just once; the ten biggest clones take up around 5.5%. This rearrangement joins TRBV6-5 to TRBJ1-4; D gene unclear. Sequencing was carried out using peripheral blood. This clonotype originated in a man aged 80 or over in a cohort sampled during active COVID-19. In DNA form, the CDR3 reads TGTGCCAGCAGGGAGGTTGCAACTAATGAAAAACTGTTTTTT. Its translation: CASREVATNEKLFF.